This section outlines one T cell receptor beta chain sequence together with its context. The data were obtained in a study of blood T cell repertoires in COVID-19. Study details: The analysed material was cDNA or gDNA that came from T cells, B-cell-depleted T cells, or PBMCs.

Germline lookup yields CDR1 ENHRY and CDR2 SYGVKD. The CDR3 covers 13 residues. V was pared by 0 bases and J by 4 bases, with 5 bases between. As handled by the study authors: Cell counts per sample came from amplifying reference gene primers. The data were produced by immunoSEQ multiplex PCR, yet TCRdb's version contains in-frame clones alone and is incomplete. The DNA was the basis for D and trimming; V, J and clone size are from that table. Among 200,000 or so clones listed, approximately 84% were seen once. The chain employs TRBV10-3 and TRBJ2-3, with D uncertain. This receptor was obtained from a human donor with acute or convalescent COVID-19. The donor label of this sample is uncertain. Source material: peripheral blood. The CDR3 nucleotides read TGTGCCATCAGTGAGTCTGTATCAGATACGCAGTATTTT. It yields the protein CAISESVSDTQYF.